These 26 T cell receptor beta chains were sequenced from one sample in a study of shared clonotypes between healthy human individuals. TCRdb keeps only in-frame clones here, not all; method: immunoSEQ multiplex PCR. The sample holds about 680,000 clones, approximately 79% seen once. The sequenced material came from memory CD4+ T cells sorted from blood. As to subset: CD45RA-negative fraction. These receptors were taken from a woman under 40 in good health.

V and J are TRBV4-1 and TRBJ2-2; 8 bases agree with TRBD1. With V trimmed by 6 bases and J by 4 bases, 19 bases remained unmatched. The germline V gene has CDR1 MGHRA and CDR2 YSYEKL. The CDR3 totals 19 residues. The CDR3 loop reads CASRQWVTGGSSGTGELFF. The CDR3, as DNA: TGCGCCAGCAGACAATGGGTAACAGGGGGATCTTCGGGCACCGGGGAGCTGTTTTTT.

This rearrangement joins TRBV19 to TRBJ2-1; D uncertain. This CDR3 has 13 amino acids. The ends were cut back, 6 bases at V and 7 bases at J, with 13 bases in the middle. Germline CDR1 and CDR2: LNHDA and SQIVND (reference sequence). DNA of the CDR3: TGTGCCAGTAGCAGGTTCGGCCGGAATGAGCAGTTCTTC. Translation: CASSRFGRNEQFF. Filled out from reference TRBV19 and TRBJ2-1, the complete variable domain reads DGGITQSPKYLFRKEGQNVTLSCEQNLNHDAMYWYRQDPGQGLRLIYYSQIVNDFQKGDIAEGYSVSREKKESFPLTVTSAQKNPTAFYLCASSRFGRNEQFFGPGTRLTVL.

The V gene is TRBV6-1, the J gene TRBJ1-2, with TRBD1 identical over 11 bases. The germline gives CDR1 MNHNS, CDR2 SASEGT. This CDR3 contains 13 residues. J lost 7 bases, V lost 5 bases, and 3 bases had no gene match. CDR3 nucleotides: TGTGCCAGCAGTCTGGGACAGGGGGGTGGCTACACCTTC. It specifies CASSLGQGGGYTF.

The chain couples TRBV10-3 to TRBJ2-5, with D hard to call. The V gene lost 0 bases and the J gene lost 3 bases, with 20 bases spanning the gap. The length of the CDR3 is 18 residues. Germline values: CDR1 ENHRY, CDR2 SYGVKD. This chain's CDR3 is CAISESPNVGHRKETQYF. The CDR3 DNA reads as TGTGCCATCAGTGAGTCGCCTAACGTCGGCCACCGAAAAGAGACCCAGTACTTC.

This chain joins TRBV5-1 and TRBJ2-1; 7 bases line up with TRBD1. The V gene end was trimmed by 4 bases and the J gene end by 0 bases; junction bases not matched to a gene: 7. CDR3 length: 16 amino acids. Germline V lookup: CDR1 SGHRS, CDR2 YFSETQ. CDR3: CASSITGASSYNEQFF. CDR3 in DNA: TGCGCCAGCAGCATAACAGGGGCGAGCTCCTACAATGAGCAGTTCTTC.

CDR3 residues: CASSSGLAGDYEQYF. In nucleotides, the CDR3 is TGTGCCAGCAGTTCGGGACTAGCGGGAGACTACGAGCAGTACTTC. This chain connects TRBV28 to TRBJ2-7, with 14 positions matching TRBD2. Germline V gene data show CDR1 as MDHEN and CDR2 as SYDVKM. The trim removed 4 bases at V and 3 bases at J, leaving 2 bases unmatched. The length of the CDR3 is 15 residues.

This sequence joins TRBV7-9 and TRBJ2-5; D is possibly TRBD2 (6 bases). Trimming removed 5 bases from V and 5 bases from J, with 15 bases in between. Germline V gives CDR1 SEHNR, CDR2 FQNEAQ (reference sequence). The CDR3 is made up of 14 amino acids. This chain's CDR3 is CASSRGDAGETQYF. As DNA, the CDR3 is TGTGCCAGCAGCCGAGGGGACGCGGGGGAGACCCAGTACTTC. The full variable domain, completed using reference TRBV7-9 and TRBJ2-5, is DTGVSQNPRHKITKRGQNVTFRCDPISEHNRLYWYRQTLGQGPEFLTYFQNEAQLEKSRLLSDRFSAERPKGSFSTLEIQRTEQGDSAMYLCASSRGDAGETQYFGPGTRLLVL.

The CDR3 coding sequence is TGCGCCAGCAGCTCCAGGGGGGGCCCGGGCACTGAAGCTTTCTTT. Translating it yields CASSSRGGPGTEAFF. The V and J genes are TRBV5-1 and TRBJ1-1; TRBD1 matches at 7 bases. The germline V gene has CDR1 SGHRS and CDR2 YFSETQ. The V segment lost 3 bases and the J segment 4 bases; nucleotides outside the gene matches: 9. The length of the CDR3 is 15 residues.

The chain has TRBV15 and TRBJ2-3; no clear D. Trimming shortened V by 1 base and J by 0 bases, and 5 bases separated the two germline ends. The CDR3 has 14 amino acids. Germline lookup yields CDR1 LNHNV and CDR2 YYDKDF (reference sequence). The CDR3 loop reads CATSRGPSTDTQYF. CDR3 DNA sequence: TGTGCCACCAGCAGAGGACCGAGCACAGATACGCAGTATTTT. The whole variable domain, remainder taken from reference TRBV15 and TRBJ2-3, is DAMVIQNPRYQVTQFGKPVTLSCSQTLNHNVMYWYQQKSSQAPKLLFHYYDKDFNNEADTPDNFQSRRPNTSFCFLDIRSPGLGDTAMYLCATSRGPSTDTQYFGPGTRLTVL.

This clone showed up many times. The sample contains more than one DNA sequence encoding this CDR3. This chain links TRBV5-1 with TRBJ1-1, with D perhaps TRBD1 (6 bases). In germline, CDR1 is SGHRS, CDR2 YFSETQ. The CDR3 spans 14 residues. Trimming took 2 bases from V and 3 from J, leaving 11 bases between them. The CDR3 coding sequence is TGCGCCAGCAGCTTAGGACAGAGACACACTGAAGCTTTCTTT. Its protein product is CASSLGQRHTEAFF.

The chain recombines TRBV19 with TRBJ2-7; D is tentatively TRBD1 or TRBD2 (5 bases each). The CDR3 spans 14 residues. Per the germline V gene, CDR1 is LNHDA and CDR2 is SQIVND (reference sequence). Between the trimmed V and J ends, which lost 4 bases and 2 bases, there was a span of 12 bases. Here the CDR3 reads CASSSGRGAYEQYF. Written as DNA, the CDR3 is TGTGCCAGTAGTAGTGGCAGAGGGGCCTACGAGCAGTACTTC.

The chain uses TRBV5-1 and TRBJ2-1; 8 bases line up with TRBD2. Germline V lookup: CDR1 SGHRS, CDR2 YFSETQ. The length of the CDR3 is 19 residues. With 1 base clipped from V and 0 bases from J, the junction kept 12 bases outside the gene matches. CDR3 amino acids: CASSLTSVFSGTSYNEQFF. The CDR3 DNA sequence: TGCGCCAGCAGCTTGACATCGGTCTTTAGCGGGACCTCCTACAATGAGCAGTTCTTC.

The chain is built from TRBV29-1 and TRBJ2-1; 9 bases map to TRBD1. CDR3 size: 12 residues. V lost 3 bases to trimming and J lost 11 bases; unmatched junction nucleotides: 5. Germline values: CDR1 SQVTM, CDR2 ANQGSEA. CDR3 sequence (DNA): TGCAGCGTTGAGGGGACAGGGAAAAAGCAGTTCTTC. It specifies CSVEGTGKKQFF.

The chain has TRBV5-8 and TRBJ2-1; the D gene is possibly TRBD2 (5 bases). The germline CDR1 and CDR2 sequences are SGHTS and YDEGEE. The CDR3 is made up of 15 amino acids. With 4 bases removed from V and 0 bases from J, the gap between germline ends came to 11 bases. CDR3 sequence (DNA): TGTGCCAGCAGCCAAGTTGGGAGCTCCTACAATGAGCAGTTCTTC. Its translation: CASSQVGSSYNEQFF.

V is TRBV23-1 and J is TRBJ2-7; D call uncertain. TRBV23-1 is reported as an ORF; its role is uncertain. The CDR3 is 17 amino acids. Trimming pared 0 bases from V and 2 bases from J, leaving 17 bases between. The CDR3 DNA follows: TGCGCCAGCAGTCAATCAGGCCCCCCCTTACCGGCCTACGAGCAGTACTTC. Amino acid sequence: CASSQSGPPLPAYEQYF.

The V and J genes are TRBV6-5 and TRBJ1-1; 7 bases are a match to TRBD1. The CDR3 totals 15 residues. From germline, CDR1 is MNHEY and CDR2 SVGAGI. Losses at the gene ends were 6 bases for V and 3 bases for J; bases not matched to a gene: 10. In DNA form, the CDR3 reads TGTGCCAGCAGCCAAGGGGACAGACCTTACACTGAAGCTTTCTTT. Amino acid sequence: CASSQGDRPYTEAFF.

This clone has just a few counts. This chain uses TRBV7-9 with TRBJ2-5, with TRBD2 matching over 7 bases. CDR1 is SEHNR, CDR2 FQNEAQ, per germline (reference sequence). The V and J ends lost 5 bases and 3 bases, in that order; junction bases with no gene match: 3. This CDR3 spans 13 amino acids. The CDR3: CASSELAKETQYF. CDR3 DNA: TGTGCCAGCAGCGAACTAGCGAAAGAGACCCAGTACTTC.

This clone was seen only once. This sequence joins TRBV28 and TRBJ2-3, with 11 bases lining up with TRBD2. V lost 3 bases and J lost 6; bases outside the gene matches: 17. CDR3 length: 19 residues. The germline CDR1 and CDR2 sequences are MDHEN and SYDVKM. For the CDR3, the DNA is TGTGCCAGCAGTTTCCCCGCCTGGGGTAGCGGGAGGGCGGGGGATACGCAGTATTTT. Amino acids: CASSFPAWGSGRAGDTQYF.

The gene calls are TRBV11-2 and TRBJ2-5; 7 positions agree with TRBD2. The V gene end was trimmed by 1 base and the J gene end by 4 bases; junction bases not matched to a gene: 12. This CDR3 is 17 amino acids long. The germline gives CDR1 SGHAT, CDR2 FQNNGV. In DNA, the CDR3 is TGTGCCAGCAGCTTAGTATTTGGGGGGAGGGCAGTAGAGACCCAGTACTTC. Translating it yields CASSLVFGGRAVETQYF.

The J gene is TRBJ1-5, the V gene TRBV6-6; 7 bases match TRBD1. Germline trimming cut 5 bases from V and 1 base from J; bases unmatched to any gene: 2. The CDR3 loop spans 14 amino acids. Germline V gives CDR1 MNHNY, CDR2 SVGAGI (reference sequence). The CDR3 is CASSKTGSNQPQHF. CDR3 sequence (DNA): TGTGCCAGCAGTAAGACAGGGAGCAATCAGCCCCAGCATTTT.

This clone was detected once. V is TRBV7-9 and J is TRBJ1-3; unclear D gene. Germline-derived CDR1 and CDR2 are SEHNR and FQNEAQ (reference sequence). The CDR3 spans 15 residues. Trimming took 5 bases from V and 3 from J, leaving 14 bases between them. CDR3 sequence: CASSLTNSVGNTIYF. For the CDR3, the DNA is TGTGCCAGCAGCCTAACTAACAGTGTTGGAAACACCATATATTTT.

This chain uses TRBV2 with TRBJ2-7; TRBD2 is a possible D gene (5 bases). The CDR3 is 14 amino acids. Germline V gene lookup returns CDR1 SNHLY and CDR2 FYNNEI. V was cut by 7 bases and J by 4 bases, with 17 bases left in between. CDR3 residues: CASTPRVTSYEQYF. The CDR3 DNA sequence: TGTGCCAGCACCCCCAGAGTTACTAGTTACGAGCAGTACTTC.

The chain has TRBV11-2 and TRBJ2-7; TRBD2 might be the D (6 bases). Trimming took off 4 bases at V and 4 bases at J, with 29 bases between the two ends. The germline V gene encodes CDR1 SGHAT and CDR2 FQNNGV. This CDR3 region has 19 residues. In DNA, the CDR3 is TGTGCCAGCAGCTCGAGAGGCCAAGCGCACCGGGGGAAACGTTACGAGCAGTACTTC. Amino acid sequence: CASSSRGQAHRGKRYEQYF.

The chain couples TRBV30 to TRBJ2-7, with 8 bases that match TRBD2. CDR3 length: 13 amino acids. With 3 bases clipped from V and 7 bases from J, the junction kept 8 bases outside the gene matches. Looked up from germline, CDR1 is GTSNPN and CDR2 is SVGIG (reference sequence). CDR3 nucleotide sequence: TGTGCCTGGAGACGCCCAGCGGGGGAAGAGCAGTACTTC. Translated, it gives CAWRRPAGEEQYF.

Notes on this clone: Other DNA sequences in the sample encode the same CDR3. This rearrangement joins TRBV7-9 to TRBJ1-1; the D is unclear. This CDR3 region has 13 residues. Germline-derived CDR1 and CDR2 are SEHNR and FQNEAQ (reference sequence). Trimming removed 3 bases at V and 0 bases at J, with 5 bases between. CDR3 DNA: TGTGCCAGCAGCTTGGAGATGAACACTGAAGCTTTCTTT. Translated: CASSLEMNTEAFF.

The chain employs TRBV2 and TRBJ1-1; no definite D call. V shed 6 bases and J shed 0 bases, with 11 bases lying between them. This CDR3 has 14 amino acids. CDR1 and CDR2 (germline): SNHLY, FYNNEI. CDR3 nucleotide sequence: TGTGCCAGCAGCGCCCAGCTCCTGAACACTGAAGCTTTCTTT. This gives the protein CASSAQLLNTEAFF. The entire variable domain, with the rest obtained from reference TRBV2 and TRBJ1-1, is as follows: EPEVTQTPSHQVTQMGQEVILRCVPISNHLYFYWYRQILGQKVEFLVSFYNNEISEKSEIFDDQFSVERPDGSNFTLKIRSTKLEDSAMYFCASSAQLLNTEAFFGQGTRLTVV.